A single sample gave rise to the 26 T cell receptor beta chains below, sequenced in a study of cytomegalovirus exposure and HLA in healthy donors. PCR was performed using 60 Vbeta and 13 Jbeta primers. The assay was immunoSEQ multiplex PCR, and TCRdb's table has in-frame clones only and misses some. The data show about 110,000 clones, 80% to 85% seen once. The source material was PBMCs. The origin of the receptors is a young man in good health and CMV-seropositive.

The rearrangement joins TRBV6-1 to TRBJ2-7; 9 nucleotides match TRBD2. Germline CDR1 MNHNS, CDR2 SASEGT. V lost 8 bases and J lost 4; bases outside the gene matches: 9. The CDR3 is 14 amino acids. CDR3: CASVSGGAHYEQYF. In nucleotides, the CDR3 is TGTGCCAGCGTTAGCGGGGGAGCCCATTACGAGCAGTACTTC.

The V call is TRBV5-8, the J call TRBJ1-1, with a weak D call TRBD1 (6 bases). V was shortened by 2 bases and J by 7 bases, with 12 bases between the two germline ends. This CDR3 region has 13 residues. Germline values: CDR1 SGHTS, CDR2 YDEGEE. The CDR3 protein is CASSLQGEGEAFF. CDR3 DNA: TGTGCCAGCAGCTTACAGGGAGAGGGTGAAGCTTTCTTT.

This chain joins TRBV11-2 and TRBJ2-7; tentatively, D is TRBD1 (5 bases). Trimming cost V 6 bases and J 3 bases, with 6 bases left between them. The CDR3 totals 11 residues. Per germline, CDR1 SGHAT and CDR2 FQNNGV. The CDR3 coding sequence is TGTGCCAGCAGACAGGACTACGAGCAGTACTTC. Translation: CASRQDYEQYF.

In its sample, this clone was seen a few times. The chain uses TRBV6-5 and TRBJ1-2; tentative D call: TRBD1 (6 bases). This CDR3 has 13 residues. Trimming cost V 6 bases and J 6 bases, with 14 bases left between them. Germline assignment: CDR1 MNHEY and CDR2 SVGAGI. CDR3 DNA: TGTGCCAGCAGACAGGGACAATACCATGGCTACACCTTC. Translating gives CASRQGQYHGYTF.

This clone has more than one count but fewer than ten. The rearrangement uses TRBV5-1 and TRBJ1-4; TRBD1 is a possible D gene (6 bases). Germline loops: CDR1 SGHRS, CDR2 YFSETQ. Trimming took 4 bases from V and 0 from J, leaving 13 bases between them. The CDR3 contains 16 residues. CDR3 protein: CASSLGQHSTNEKLFF. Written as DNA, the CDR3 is TGCGCCAGCAGCCTCGGACAGCACTCAACTAATGAAAAACTGTTTTTT.

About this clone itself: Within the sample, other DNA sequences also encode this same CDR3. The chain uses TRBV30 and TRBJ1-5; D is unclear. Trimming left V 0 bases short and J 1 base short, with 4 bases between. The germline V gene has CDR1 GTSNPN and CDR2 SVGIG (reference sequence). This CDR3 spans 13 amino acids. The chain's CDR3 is CAWSVLSNQPQHF. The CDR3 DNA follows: TGTGCCTGGAGTGTCTTGAGCAATCAGCCCCAGCATTTT.

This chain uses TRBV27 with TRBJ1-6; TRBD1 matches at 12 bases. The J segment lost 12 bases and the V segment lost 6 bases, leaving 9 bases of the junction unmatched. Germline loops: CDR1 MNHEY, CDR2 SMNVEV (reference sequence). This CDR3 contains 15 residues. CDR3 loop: CASRPGTGGGEPLHF. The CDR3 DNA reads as TGTGCCAGCAGGCCGGGGACAGGGGGCGGCGAACCCCTCCACTTT.

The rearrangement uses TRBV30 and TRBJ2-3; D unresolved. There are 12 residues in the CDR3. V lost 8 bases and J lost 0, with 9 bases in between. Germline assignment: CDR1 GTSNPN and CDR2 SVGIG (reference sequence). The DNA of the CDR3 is TGTGCCCTCAGTCACAGCACAGATACGCAGTATTTT. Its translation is CALSHSTDTQYF.

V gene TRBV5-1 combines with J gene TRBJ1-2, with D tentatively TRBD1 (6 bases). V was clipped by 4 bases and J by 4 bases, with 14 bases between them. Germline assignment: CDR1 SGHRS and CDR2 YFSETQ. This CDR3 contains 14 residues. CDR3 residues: CASSPEGVVYGYTF. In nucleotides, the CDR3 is TGCGCCAGCAGCCCCGAGGGGGTAGTCTATGGCTACACCTTC.

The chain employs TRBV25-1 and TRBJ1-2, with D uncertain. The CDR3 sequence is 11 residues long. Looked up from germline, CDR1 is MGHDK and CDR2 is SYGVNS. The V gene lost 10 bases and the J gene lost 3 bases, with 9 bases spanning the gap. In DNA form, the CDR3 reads TGTGCCACCGGAGGTTACTATGGCTACACCTTC. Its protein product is CATGGYYGYTF.

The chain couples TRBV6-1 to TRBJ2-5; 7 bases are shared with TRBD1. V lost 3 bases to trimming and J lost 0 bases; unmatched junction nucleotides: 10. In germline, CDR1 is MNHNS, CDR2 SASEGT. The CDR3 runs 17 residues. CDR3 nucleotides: TGTGCCAGCAGTGAGGCACCGGACAGGAGGTACCAAGAGACCCAGTACTTC. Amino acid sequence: CASSEAPDRRYQETQYF.

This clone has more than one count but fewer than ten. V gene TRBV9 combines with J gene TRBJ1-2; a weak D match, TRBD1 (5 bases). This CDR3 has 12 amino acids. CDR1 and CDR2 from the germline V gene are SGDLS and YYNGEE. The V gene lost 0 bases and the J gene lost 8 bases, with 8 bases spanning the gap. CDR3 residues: CASSVGGWGYTF. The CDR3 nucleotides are TGTGCCAGCAGCGTAGGGGGCTGGGGCTACACCTTC.

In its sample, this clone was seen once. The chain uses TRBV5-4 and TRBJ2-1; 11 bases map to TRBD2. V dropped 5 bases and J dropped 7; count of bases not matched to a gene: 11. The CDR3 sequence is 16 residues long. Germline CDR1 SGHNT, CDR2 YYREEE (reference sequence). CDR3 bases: TGTGCCAGCAGTTGGGGGGCTAGCGGGGGGCCTAATGAGCAGTTCTTC. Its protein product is CASSWGASGGPNEQFF.

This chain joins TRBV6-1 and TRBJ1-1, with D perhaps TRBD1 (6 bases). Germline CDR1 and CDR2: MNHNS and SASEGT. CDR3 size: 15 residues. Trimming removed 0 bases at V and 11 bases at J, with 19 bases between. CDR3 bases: TGTGCCAGCAGTGAAGCGCGATGGGTAGGAACAGGGGCTTTCTTT. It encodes CASSEARWVGTGAFF.

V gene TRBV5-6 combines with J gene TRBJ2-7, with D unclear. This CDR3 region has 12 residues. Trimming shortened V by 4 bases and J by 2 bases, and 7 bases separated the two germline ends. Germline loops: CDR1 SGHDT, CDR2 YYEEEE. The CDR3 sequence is CASSRPPYEQYF. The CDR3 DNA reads TGTGCCAGCAGCCGTCCCCCCTACGAGCAGTACTTC.

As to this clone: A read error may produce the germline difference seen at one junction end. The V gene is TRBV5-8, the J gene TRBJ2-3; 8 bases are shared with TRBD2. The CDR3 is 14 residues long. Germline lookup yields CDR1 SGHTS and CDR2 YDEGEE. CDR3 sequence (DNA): TGCACAAAGCTTAGAGCGGGGGTGGCAGATACGCAGTATTTT. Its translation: CTKLRAGVADTQYF.

The CDR3 DNA sequence: TGCGCCAGCAGCCCTTCCGGGACTAGCGGGGGGGCAACCAAAAACATTCAGTACTTC. Translation: CASSPSGTSGGATKNIQYF. J is TRBJ2-4 and V is TRBV5-1; TRBD2 matches at 16 bases. CDR3 length: 19 residues. The V gene end was trimmed by 4 bases and the J gene end by 2 bases; junction bases not matched to a gene: 9. In germline, CDR1 is SGHRS, CDR2 YFSETQ. Using reference TRBV5-1 and TRBJ2-4 for the parts outside the CDR3, the full variable domain is KAGVTQTPRYLIKTRGQQVTLSCSPISGHRSVSWYQQTPGQGLQFLFEYFSETQRNKGNFPGRFSGRQFSNSRSEMNVSTLELGDSALYLCASSPSGTSGGATKNIQYFGAGTRLSVL.

The CDR3 is CASSLVSGRGYTF. CDR3 coding DNA: TGTGCCAGCAGCTTAGTTTCAGGGCGGGGCTACACCTTC. The V gene is TRBV7-9, the J gene TRBJ1-2; D perhaps matches TRBD1 (5 bases). Germline V lookup: CDR1 SEHNR, CDR2 FQNEAQ (reference sequence). V shed 1 base and J shed 8 bases, with 11 bases lying between them. The CDR3 contains 13 residues. Full variable domain (outside the CDR3, taken from reference TRBV7-9 and TRBJ1-2): DTGVSQNPRHKITKRGQNVTFRCDPISEHNRLYWYRQTLGQGPEFLTYFQNEAQLEKSRLLSDRFSAERPKGSFSTLEIQRTEQGDSAMYLCASSLVSGRGYTFGSGTRLTVV.

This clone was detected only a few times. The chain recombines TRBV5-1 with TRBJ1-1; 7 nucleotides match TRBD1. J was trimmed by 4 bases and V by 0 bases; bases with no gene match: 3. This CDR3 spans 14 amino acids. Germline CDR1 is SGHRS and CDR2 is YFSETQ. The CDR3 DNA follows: TGCGCCAGCAGCTTGGATCAGGGGGTCACTGAAGCTTTCTTT. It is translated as CASSLDQGVTEAFF.

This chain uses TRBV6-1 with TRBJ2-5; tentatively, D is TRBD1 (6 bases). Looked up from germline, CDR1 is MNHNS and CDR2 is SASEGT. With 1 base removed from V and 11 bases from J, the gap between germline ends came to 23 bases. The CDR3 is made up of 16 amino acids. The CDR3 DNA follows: TGTGCCAGCAGTGAAGATGAGGGGGACGGACCGGGTGAGCAGTACTTC. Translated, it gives CASSEDEGDGPGEQYF.

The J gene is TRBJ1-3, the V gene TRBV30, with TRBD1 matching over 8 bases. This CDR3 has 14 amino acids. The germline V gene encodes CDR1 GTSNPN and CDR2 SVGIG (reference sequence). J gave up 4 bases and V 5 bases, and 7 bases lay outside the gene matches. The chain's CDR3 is CAWEGQGLGNTIYF. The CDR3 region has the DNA TGTGCCTGGGAAGGACAGGGACTGGGAAACACCATATATTTT.

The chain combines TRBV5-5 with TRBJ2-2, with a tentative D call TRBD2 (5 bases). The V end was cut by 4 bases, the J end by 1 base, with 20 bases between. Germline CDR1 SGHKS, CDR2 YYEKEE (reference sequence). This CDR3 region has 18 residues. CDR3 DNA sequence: TGTGCCAGCAGCGCCGAGGGAATCGCGCATCAGAACACCGGGGAGCTGTTTTTT. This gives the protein CASSAEGIAHQNTGELFF.

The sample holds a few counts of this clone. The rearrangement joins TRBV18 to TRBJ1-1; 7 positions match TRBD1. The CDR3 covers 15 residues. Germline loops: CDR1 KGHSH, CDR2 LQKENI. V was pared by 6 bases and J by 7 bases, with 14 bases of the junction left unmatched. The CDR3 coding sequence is TGTGCCAGCTCTCCTGAAGGGACAGCTATCCATGAAGCTTTCTTT. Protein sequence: CASSPEGTAIHEAFF. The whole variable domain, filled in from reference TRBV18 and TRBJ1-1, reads NAGVMQNPRHLVRRRGQEARLRCSPMKGHSHVYWYRQLPEEGLKFMVYLQKENIIDESGMPKERFSAEFPKEGPSILRIQQVVRGDSAAYFCASSPEGTAIHEAFFGQGTRLTVV.

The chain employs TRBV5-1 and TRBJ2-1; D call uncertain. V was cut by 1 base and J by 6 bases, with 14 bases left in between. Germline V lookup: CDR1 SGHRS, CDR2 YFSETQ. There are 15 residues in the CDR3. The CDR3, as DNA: TGCGCCAGCAGCTTGTTTCATGGCCTTGGCAATGAGCAGTTCTTC. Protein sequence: CASSLFHGLGNEQFF.

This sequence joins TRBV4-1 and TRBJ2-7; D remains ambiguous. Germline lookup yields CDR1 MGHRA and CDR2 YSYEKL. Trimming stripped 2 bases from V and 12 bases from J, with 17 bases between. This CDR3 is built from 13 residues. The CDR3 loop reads CASSQTIGLRLYF. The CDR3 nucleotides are TGCGCCAGCAGCCAAACCATTGGGCTTCGCCTGTACTTC.

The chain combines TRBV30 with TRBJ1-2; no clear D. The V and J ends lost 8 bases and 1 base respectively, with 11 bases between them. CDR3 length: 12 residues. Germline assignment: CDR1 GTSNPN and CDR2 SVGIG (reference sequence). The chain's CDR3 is CARYRVNYGYTF. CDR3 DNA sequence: TGTGCCCGCTACCGGGTTAACTATGGCTACACCTTC.